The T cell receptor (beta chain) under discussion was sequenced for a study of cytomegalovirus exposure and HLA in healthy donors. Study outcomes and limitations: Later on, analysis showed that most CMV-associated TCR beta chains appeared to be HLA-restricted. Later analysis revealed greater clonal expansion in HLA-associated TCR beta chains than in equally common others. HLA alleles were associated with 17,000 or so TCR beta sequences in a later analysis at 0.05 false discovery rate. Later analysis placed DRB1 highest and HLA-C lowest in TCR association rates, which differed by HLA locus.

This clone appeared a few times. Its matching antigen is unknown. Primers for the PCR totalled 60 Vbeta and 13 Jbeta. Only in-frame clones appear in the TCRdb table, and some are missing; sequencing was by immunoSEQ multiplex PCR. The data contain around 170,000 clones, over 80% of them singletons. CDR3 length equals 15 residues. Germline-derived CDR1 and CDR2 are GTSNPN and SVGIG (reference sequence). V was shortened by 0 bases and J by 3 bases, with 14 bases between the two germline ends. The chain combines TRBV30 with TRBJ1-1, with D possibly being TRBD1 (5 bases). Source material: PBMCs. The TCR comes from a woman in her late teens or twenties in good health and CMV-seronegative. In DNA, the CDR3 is TGTGCCTGGAGTGTAGGGCAGGGCGACGACACTGAAGCTTTCTTT. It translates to CAWSVGQGDDTEAFF.